This T cell receptor beta chain originates from a study of PD-1 blockade in mismatch repair-deficient tumors. About the research overall: All were previously treated, progressing patients with some twelve mismatch repair-deficient cancer types.

Every patient had mismatch repair deficiency by PCR or immunohistochemistry. Sequencing was performed with immunoSEQ multiplex PCR; in TCRdb, only in-frame clones are kept and a portion is missing. The sample records approximately 110,000 clones, about three quarters being singletons. The CDR3 consists of 17 residues. The ends lost 2 bases at V and 7 bases at J; junction bases unmatched: 14. The germline V gene encodes CDR1 MGHRA and CDR2 YSYEKL. This sample comprised peripheral blood, obtained roughly 60 weeks after starting pembrolizumab. V usage is TRBV4-1 and J usage is TRBJ2-1; 7 bases are shared with TRBD2. The source of this sequence is an adult with mismatch repair-deficient cancer. CDR3 amino acids: CASSQPPGDYSKNEQFF. The CDR3 nucleotides read TGCGCCAGCAGCCAACCCCCGGGGGACTACAGTAAGAATGAGCAGTTCTTC.